This TCR beta chain emerged from a study of radiation and T cells in renal cell carcinoma. Some clones are missing from TCRdb's copy, which holds only in-frame ones; the method was immunoSEQ multiplex PCR. The sample carries tens of thousands of clones, roughly nine tenths recorded once. This CDR3 spans 17 amino acids. V lost 4 bases and J lost 0, with 13 bases in between. From germline, CDR1 is MDHEN and CDR2 SYDVKM. Time point: blood 4 weeks post-SBRT, at nephrectomy. Treatment in this sample: 15 Gy SBRT to primary tumor, nephrectomy 4 weeks later. The V gene is TRBV28, the J gene TRBJ2-6; D unclear. The starting material was blood, obtained from a patient whose treatment included radiotherapy and nephrectomy. This sequence was found in a woman in her 70s with renal cell carcinoma. The chain's CDR3 is CASSSSGSTSGANVLTF. The CDR3 DNA sequence: TGTGCCAGCAGTTCGTCAGGCTCAACCTCTGGGGCCAACGTCCTGACTTTC.